Below, 13 T cell receptor beta chains from the same sample are listed, as sequenced in a study of T-cell memory formation after mild COVID-19. TCRdb redid the calling of the 5' RACE reads with MiXCR, one entry per CDR3 protein. The table has under 700,000 distinct CDR3 sequences, roughly 20% seen once. The sample comprised PBMCs or a T cell subset sorted from them (not recorded which). The source of these receptors is an adult woman who had mild COVID-19 (a few samples of this study predate the infection). Cell type and time point are not known.

CDR3 sequence reads: CASVPPWVNTGELFF. The CDR3 nucleotides read TGTGCCAGTGTCCCCCCCTGGGTGAACACCGGGGAGCTGTTTTTT. The V and J genes are TRBV7-9 and TRBJ2-2; D call uncertain. V dropped 9 bases and J dropped 1 base, with 15 bases sitting between them. Germline-derived CDR1 and CDR2 are SEHNR and FQNEAQ (reference sequence). CDR3 length: 15 amino acids. Full variable domain (outside the CDR3, taken from reference TRBV7-9 and TRBJ2-2): DTGVSQNPRHKITKRGQNVTFRCDPISEHNRLYWYRQTLGQGPEFLTYFQNEAQLEKSRLLSDRFSAERPKGSFSTLEIQRTEQGDSAMYLCASVPPWVNTGELFFGEGSRLTVL.

This chain uses TRBV9 with TRBJ2-5; D is unclear. Germline V CDR1 and CDR2: SGDLS, YYNGEE. The CDR3 sequence is 13 residues long. The ends were cut back, 4 bases at V and 4 bases at J, with 11 bases in the middle. CDR3 sequence (DNA): TGTGCCAGCAGCCCCTCTCGGCCAGAGACCCAGTACTTC. Translation: CASSPSRPETQYF. The full variable domain, in which reference TRBV9 and TRBJ2-5 provide the parts outside the CDR3, is DSGVTQTPKHLITATGQRVTLRCSPRSGDLSVYWYQQSLDQGLQFLIQYYNGEERAKGNILERFSAQQFPDLHSELNLSSLELGDSALYFCASSPSRPETQYFGPGTRLLVL.

The chain joins TRBV5-5 to TRBJ2-7; 7 nucleotides line up with TRBD1. Unmatched junction bases numbered 7, after V lost 4 bases and J lost 0 bases. This CDR3 is built from 15 residues. CDR1 is SGHKS, CDR2 YYEKEE, per germline (reference sequence). As DNA, the CDR3 is TGTGCCAGCAGCAAGGGACAGTCGAGCTCCTACGAGCAGTACTTC. Its protein is CASSKGQSSSYEQYF.

This chain links TRBV12-3 or TRBV12-4 with TRBJ1-5; no clear D gene. V gave up 8 bases and J gave up 2 bases, with 10 bases separating them. The CDR3 spans 13 residues. The CDR3 here is CASGALGNQPQHF. The CDR3 DNA reads TGTGCCAGCGGCGCATTAGGCAATCAGCCCCAGCATTTT.

In its sample, this clonotype was seen once. V gene TRBV7-8 combines with J gene TRBJ1-1; 10 bases fit TRBD1. After removal of 1 base from V and 6 bases from J, the junction contained 8 bases not matched to a gene. Germline assignment: CDR1 SGHVS and CDR2 FQNEAQ. The CDR3 sequence is 16 residues long. This CDR3 is CASSLGLRDRGAEAFF. For the CDR3, the DNA is TGTGCCAGCAGCTTAGGATTGCGGGACAGGGGCGCTGAAGCTTTCTTT.

This clonotype was found a few times. V is TRBV23-1 and J is TRBJ2-7, with D possibly TRBD1 on 6 matching bases. TRBV23-1 is given ORF status, its function remaining uncertain. CDR3 length: 14 amino acids. V lost 4 bases, J lost 2 bases, and 12 bases lay in between. CDR3 sequence (DNA): TGCGCCAGCAGTCCCCGGACAGAGGCCTACGAGCAGTACTTC. This codes for CASSPRTEAYEQYF.

The J gene is TRBJ2-1, the V gene TRBV7-8; 9 nucleotides align to TRBD2. V was pared by 6 bases and J by 4 bases, with 13 bases of the junction left unmatched. The CDR3 loop spans 17 amino acids. The germline V gene encodes CDR1 SGHVS and CDR2 FQNEAQ. CDR3 loop: CASRPWSSGNLYNEQFF. The DNA for the CDR3 is TGTGCCAGCAGGCCATGGTCTAGCGGGAACCTTTACAATGAGCAGTTCTTC.

Only a few counts were recorded for this clonotype. V is TRBV7-9 and J is TRBJ1-1, with no clear D. Trimming left V 4 bases short and J 5 bases short, with 8 bases between. The CDR3 spans 12 residues. CDR1 is SEHNR, CDR2 FQNEAQ, per germline (reference sequence). The CDR3 protein is CASSSLGTEAFF. As DNA, the CDR3 is TGTGCCAGCAGCTCACTGGGGACTGAAGCTTTCTTT.

This chain joins TRBV7-9 and TRBJ2-7; tentatively, D is TRBD1 (5 bases). The germline V gene encodes CDR1 SEHNR and CDR2 FQNEAQ (reference sequence). The CDR3 length is 15 residues. V shed 5 bases and J shed 5 bases, with 19 bases lying between them. Here the CDR3 DNA reads TGTGCCAGCAGCCCTGGTTCCTCCAGGGTCCACGAGCAGTACTTC. Protein product: CASSPGSSRVHEQYF.

The chain is built from TRBV20-1 and TRBJ2-7; perhaps TRBD2 as D (6 bases). Trimming took off 4 bases at V and 4 bases at J, with 17 bases between the two ends. CDR1 and CDR2 (germline): DFQATT, SNEGSKA (reference sequence). The CDR3 has 14 residues. For the CDR3, the DNA is TGCAGTGCTATAATTCCAGGTGGGACTTACGAGCAGTACTTC. Its translation: CSAIIPGGTYEQYF.

This clonotype was counted only a few times. This chain uses TRBV6-6 with TRBJ2-6; D is ambiguous. V dropped 5 bases and J dropped 1 base, with 6 bases sitting between them. The CDR3 length is 14 residues. The germline V gene has CDR1 MNHNY and CDR2 SVGAGI (reference sequence). The CDR3 DNA follows: TGTGCCAGCAGTCTGAATTCTGGGGCCAACGTCCTGACTTTC. Translated, it gives CASSLNSGANVLTF.

The chain uses TRBV4-1 and TRBJ1-4, with 7 nucleotides matching TRBD1. The V and J ends lost 4 bases and 2 bases, in that order; junction bases with no gene match: 7. This CDR3 has 16 amino acids. Germline V gene sequence: CDR1 MGHRA, CDR2 YSYEKL. The CDR3 region is CASSPYLGGTNEKLFF. Here the CDR3 DNA reads TGCGCCAGCAGCCCTTACCTAGGGGGCACTAATGAAAAACTGTTTTTT.

There are many counts of this clonotype. The chain combines TRBV9 with TRBJ1-1, with no clear D. CDR1 SGDLS and CDR2 YYNGEE come from the germline V gene. V lost 3 bases, J lost 8 bases, and 17 bases lay in between. The CDR3 extends over 14 amino acids. CDR3: CASSGGLETAEAFF. The CDR3 coding sequence is TGTGCCAGCAGCGGCGGACTGGAAACGGCGGAAGCTTTCTTT.